A selection of T cell receptor beta chains follows, all from one sample in a study of cytomegalovirus exposure and HLA in healthy donors. Repertoires were generated with immunoSEQ multiplex PCR, while TCRdb's copy carries only in-frame clones and drops some. The table lists about 210,000 clones, roughly 79% of them singletons. Specimen: PBMCs. The receptors come from a male donor in good health and CMV-seronegative. Both conserved end residues are part of each CDR3. A D gene is named only where the DNA matches it firmly. Part of the rows lack a size; the others show once, few, many or a class for expanded clones.

J gene | V gene | D gene | clone size | CDR3 DNA | CDR3 protein
TRBJ1-1 | TRBV7-9 | - | once | TGTTCCAGCAGCTTAGGAGACACTGAAGCTTTCTTT | CSSSLGDTEAFF
TRBJ2-1 | TRBV2 | - | - | TGTGCCAGCAGCGCCATAGGGGTGGGTGAGCAGTTCTTC | CASSAIGVGEQFF
TRBJ2-6 | TRBV19 | TRBD1 | - | TGTGCCAGTAGCTCGACAGGGCCAATCTCTGGGGCCAACGTCCTGACTTTC | CASSSTGPISGANVLTF
TRBJ2-3 | TRBV28 | - | - | TGTGCCAGCAGTCTCGAGAGGTGGGATACGCAGTATTTT | CASSLERWDTQYF
TRBJ2-7 | TRBV9 | - | - | TGTGCCAGCAGCGTAGGGGGAGACGAGCAGTACTTC | CASSVGGDEQYF
TRBJ1-5 | TRBV27 | - | - | TGTGCCAGCAGTGCGGACATCGATCAGCCCCAGCATTTT | CASSADIDQPQHF
TRBJ2-1 | TRBV5-6 | TRBD2 | - | TGTGCCAGCAGCCCTGAAAGCGGGGTAGGGCAGTTCTTC | CASSPESGVGQFF
TRBJ1-2 | TRBV6-5 | - | - | TGTGCCAGCAGTTATCGGGGAGGTGGGATCTACACCTTC | CASSYRGGGIYTF
TRBJ1-2 | TRBV10-3 | - | - | TGTGCCATCAGCCCCGAGGGTCTAGGAGGCTACACCTTC | CAISPEGLGGYTF
TRBJ2-3 | TRBV5-4 | - | - | TGTGCCAGCAGGTCTGGGGCAGGGGGCACAGATACGCAGTATTTT | CASRSGAGGTDTQYF
TRBJ1-1 | TRBV12-2 | - | - | TGTGCAAGTCGCCCCAGACAGGGTCCTTTGAACACTGAAGCTTTCTTT | CASRPRQGPLNTEAFF
TRBJ2-7 | TRBV18 | - | - | TGTGCCAGCTCACCCGAGCGTTCAGTCGTTTACGAGCAGTACTTC | CASSPERSVVYEQYF
TRBJ1-2 | TRBV10-3 | TRBD1 | - | TGTGCCATCACCGCACTAAACAATCGACAGGGGGAGAACTATGGCTACACCTTC | CAITALNNRQGENYGYTF
TRBJ1-1 | TRBV14 | - | - | TGTGCCAGCAGCCAAGTAATCGGCACTGAAGCTTTCTTT | CASSQVIGTEAFF
TRBJ1-3 | TRBV10-3 | - | - | TGTGCCATCAGTGAGTCCCGCGAGGTACTCTCTGGAAACACCATATATTTT | CAISESREVLSGNTIYF
TRBJ1-5 | TRBV30 | - | - | TGTGCCTGGGGCACAGGGTTTAATCAGCCCCAGCATTTT | CAWGTGFNQPQHF
TRBJ2-7 | TRBV11-2 | - | once | TGTGCCAGCAGCCCGAGACGTAGACAGAACTACGAGCAGTACTTC | CASSPRRRQNYEQYF
TRBJ1-6 | TRBV18 | - | - | TGTGCCAGCTCACGGGAGACGCTCGGGGGAAATAATTCACCCCTCCACTTT | CASSRETLGGNNSPLHF
TRBJ1-5 | TRBV30 | - | - | TGTGCCTGGAGGACAGCCATAAATCAGCCCCAGCATTTT | CAWRTAINQPQHF
TRBJ2-2 | TRBV11-3 | - | - | TGTGCCAGCAGCTACCGCGACGGGGAGCTGTTTTTT | CASSYRDGELFF
TRBJ1-1 | TRBV7-2 | - | few | TGTGCCAGCAGCATACCTGGCGGGGTTATCCCTGAGGCTTTCTTT | CASSIPGGVIPEAFF
TRBJ2-5 | TRBV5-4 | - | few | TGTGCCAGCAGCCTCTCACGGGAGACCCAGTACTTC | CASSLSRETQYF
TRBJ2-3 | TRBV15 | - | - | TGTGCCACCAGCCACCCGGGACTCACTAGCACAGATACGCAGTATTTT | CATSHPGLTSTDTQYF
TRBJ2-1 | TRBV7-8 | TRBD2 | - | TGTGCCAGCAACGGCGGGAGTGGGTACAATGAGCAGTTCTTC | CASNGGSGYNEQFF
TRBJ2-7 | TRBV7-9 | - | - | TGTGCCAGCAGCGGCAATAGGAGGGGGCGGCCCTACGAGCAGTACTTC | CASSGNRRGRPYEQYF
TRBJ1-1 | TRBV7-9 | - | - | TGTGCCAGCAGCGCTACGGGACAAACAAACACTGAAGCTTTCTTT | CASSATGQTNTEAFF
TRBJ2-3 | TRBV5-8 | TRBD1 | - | TGTGCCAGCAGCGCCGGGACAGGGGCAGATACGCAGTATTTT | CASSAGTGADTQYF
TRBJ1-2 | TRBV9 | - | - | TGTGCCAGCCTCAGGAAAAACTATGGCTACACCTTC | CASLRKNYGYTF